The clone carrying this T cell receptor (beta chain) was counted many times. Its target is not known. The V end was cut by 1 base, the J end by 9 bases, with 16 bases between. CDR3 length: 15 amino acids. The V gene's germline CDR1 is SGHTA and CDR2 FQGNSA. The protocol attached unique molecular identifiers to individual cDNA molecules. TCRdb independently ran MiXCR on the 5' RACE reads; one entry per CDR3 protein. The sample consists of around 33,000 distinct CDR3 sequences, approximately 4.6% of them appearing once. This sample was taken from a study of early T cells in non-severe SARS-CoV-2 infection. Looking at the study overall: Unsorted whole blood bulk RNA was sequenced, with unpaired chains.

Study-wide results and caveats: Matches to VDJdb favored anti-spike CD8 responses and missed private and CD4 specificities.

The receptor was derived from an adult who was a healthcare worker with PCR-confirmed SARS-CoV-2 infection or an uninfected control (not recorded which). Sequencing was carried out using whole blood. The gene calls are TRBV7-2 and TRBJ1-5, with D maybe TRBD1 (6 bases). CDR3 bases: TGTGCCAGCAGCTTAGGGACAGCCCAATCATTGCCCCAGCATTTT. It specifies CASSLGTAQSLPQHF. Based on the CDR3 plus reference TRBV7-2 and TRBJ1-5, the full variable domain is GAGVSQSPSNKVTEKGKDVELRCDPISGHTALYWYRQSLGQGLEFLIYFQGNSAPDKSGLPSDRFSAERTGGSVSTLTIQRTQQEDSAVYLCASSLGTAQSLPQHFGDGTRLSIL.